One sample yielded the 3 T cell receptor beta chains listed below, sequenced in a study of T cell repertoires in aging, cancer and after chemotherapy. The template was genomic DNA from peripheral blood, not RNA. Rearranged V-D-J TRB sequences were amplified with a mixed TRB-A/B primer pool. TCRdb reanalysed the multiplex PCR reads using MiXCR and keeps one entry per CDR3 protein. The table lists 2,500 to 3,500 distinct CDR3 sequences, approximately 25% of them singletons. Sequenced: blood. Receptors were obtained from a human donor with a solid tumor.

The V call is TRBV6-5, the J call TRBJ2-4; 8 bases agree with TRBD2. CDR3 size: 17 residues. Germline lookup yields CDR1 MNHEY and CDR2 SVGAGI. The trim removed 5 bases at V and 0 bases at J, leaving 9 bases unmatched. The CDR3 DNA sequence: TGTGCCAGCAGTACCCAGCGGGGGAGAGGAGCCAAAAACATTCAGTACTTC. It specifies CASSTQRGRGAKNIQYF.

The chain couples TRBV19 to TRBJ2-3; perhaps TRBD1 as D (5 bases). Trimming shortened V by 7 bases and J by 5 bases, and 19 bases separated the two germline ends. The germline gives CDR1 LNHDA, CDR2 SQIVND (reference sequence). The CDR3 contains 15 residues. The chain's CDR3 is CASILQAGIKDTQYF. CDR3 DNA: TGTGCCAGTATCTTGCAGGCAGGGATAAAAGATACGCAGTATTTT.

This chain connects TRBV7-2 to TRBJ2-7; D gene uncertain. The germline gives CDR1 SGHTA, CDR2 FQGNSA. The CDR3 has 13 residues. Trimming stripped 6 bases from V and 1 base from J, with 10 bases between. For the CDR3, the DNA is TGTGCCAGCAGGCCTACTGGTTCCTACGAGCAGTACTTC. Translation gives CASRPTGSYEQYF.